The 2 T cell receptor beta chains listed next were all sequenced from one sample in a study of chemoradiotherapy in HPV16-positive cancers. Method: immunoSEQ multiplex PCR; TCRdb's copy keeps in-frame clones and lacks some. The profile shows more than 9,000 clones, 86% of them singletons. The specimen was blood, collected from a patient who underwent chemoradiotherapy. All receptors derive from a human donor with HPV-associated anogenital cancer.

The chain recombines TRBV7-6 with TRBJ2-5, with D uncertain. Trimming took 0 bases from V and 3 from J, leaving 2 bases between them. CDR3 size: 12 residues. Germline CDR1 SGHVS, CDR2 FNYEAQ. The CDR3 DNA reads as TGTGCCAGCAGCTTAGCTGAAGAGACCCAGTACTTC. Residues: CASSLAEETQYF.

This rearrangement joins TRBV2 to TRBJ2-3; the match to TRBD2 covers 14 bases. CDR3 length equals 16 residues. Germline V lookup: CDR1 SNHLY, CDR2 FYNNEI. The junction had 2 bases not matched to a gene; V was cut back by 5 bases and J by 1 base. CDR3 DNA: TGTGCCAGCAGTAGACTAGCGGGGGGGGGCACAGATACGCAGTATTTT. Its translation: CASSRLAGGGTDTQYF.